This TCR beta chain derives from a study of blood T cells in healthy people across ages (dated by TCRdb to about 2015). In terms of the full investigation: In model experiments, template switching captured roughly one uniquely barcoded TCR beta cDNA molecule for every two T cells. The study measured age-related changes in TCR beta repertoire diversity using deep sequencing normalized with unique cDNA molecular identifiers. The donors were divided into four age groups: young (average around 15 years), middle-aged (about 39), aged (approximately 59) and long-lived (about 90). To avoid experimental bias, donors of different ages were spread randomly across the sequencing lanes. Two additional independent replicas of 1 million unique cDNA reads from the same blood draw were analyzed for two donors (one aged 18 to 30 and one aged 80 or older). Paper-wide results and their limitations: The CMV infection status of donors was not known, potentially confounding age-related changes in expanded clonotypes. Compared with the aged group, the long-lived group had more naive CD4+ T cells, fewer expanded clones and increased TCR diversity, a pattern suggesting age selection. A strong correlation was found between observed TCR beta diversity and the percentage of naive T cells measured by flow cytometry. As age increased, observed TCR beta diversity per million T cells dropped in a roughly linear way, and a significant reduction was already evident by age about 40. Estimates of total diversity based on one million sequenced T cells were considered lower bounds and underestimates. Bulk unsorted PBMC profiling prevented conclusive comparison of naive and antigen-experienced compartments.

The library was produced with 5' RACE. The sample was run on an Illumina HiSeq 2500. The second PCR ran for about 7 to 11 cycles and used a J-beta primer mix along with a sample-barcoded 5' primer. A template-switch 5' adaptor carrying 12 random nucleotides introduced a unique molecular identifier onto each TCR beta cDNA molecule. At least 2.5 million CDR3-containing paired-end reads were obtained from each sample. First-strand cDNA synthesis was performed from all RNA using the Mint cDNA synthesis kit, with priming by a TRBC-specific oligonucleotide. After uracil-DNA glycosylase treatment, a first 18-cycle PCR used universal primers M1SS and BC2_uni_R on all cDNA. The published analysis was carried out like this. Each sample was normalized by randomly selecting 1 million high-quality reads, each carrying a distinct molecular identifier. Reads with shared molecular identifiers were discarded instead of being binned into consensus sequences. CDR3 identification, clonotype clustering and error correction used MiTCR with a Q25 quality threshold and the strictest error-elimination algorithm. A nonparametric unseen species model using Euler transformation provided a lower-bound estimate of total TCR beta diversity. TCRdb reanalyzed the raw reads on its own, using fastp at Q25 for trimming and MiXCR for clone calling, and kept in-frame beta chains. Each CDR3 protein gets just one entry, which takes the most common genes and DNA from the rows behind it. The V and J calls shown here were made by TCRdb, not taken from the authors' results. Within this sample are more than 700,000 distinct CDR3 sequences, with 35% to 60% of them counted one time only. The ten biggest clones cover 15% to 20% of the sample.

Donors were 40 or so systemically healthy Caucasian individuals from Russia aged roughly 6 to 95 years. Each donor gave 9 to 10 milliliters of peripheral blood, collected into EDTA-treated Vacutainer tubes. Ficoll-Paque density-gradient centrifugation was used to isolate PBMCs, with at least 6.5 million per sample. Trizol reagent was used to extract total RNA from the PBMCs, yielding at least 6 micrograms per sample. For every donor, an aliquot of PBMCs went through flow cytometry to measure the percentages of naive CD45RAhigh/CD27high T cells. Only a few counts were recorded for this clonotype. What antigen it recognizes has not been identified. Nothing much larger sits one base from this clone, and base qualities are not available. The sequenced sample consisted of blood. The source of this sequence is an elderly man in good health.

DNA sequence: TGTGCCAGCTCCCTAGAGGGACAGGGGAGAAGGGACTATGGCTACACCTTC. This gives the protein CASSLEGQGRRDYGYTF. The sequence links TRBV7-2 to TRBJ1-2, with 10 bases matching TRBD1. Unmatched junction bases come to 15, with V trimmed by 8 bases and J by 3 bases. The CDR3 starts with the cysteine, ends with the phenylalanine, and has 17 residues. Only CDR3 DNA is held: 51 bases, read in frame from base 1. The germline V gene gives CDR1 as SGHTA and CDR2 as FQGNSA.